These 17 T cell receptor beta chains came from one sample sequenced in a study of blood T cell repertoires in COVID-19. TCRdb's table, derived via immunoSEQ multiplex PCR, lists solely in-frame clones and lacks some. Among about 22,000 clones, 65% to 90% were seen once, and the ten largest hold around 48%. The sequencing input was peripheral blood. The receptors were sampled from a man aged 65 to 79 with acute or convalescent COVID-19.

This chain links TRBV10-3 with TRBJ2-7, with 11 positions matching TRBD2. The germline V gene encodes CDR1 ENHRY and CDR2 SYGVKD. The J segment lost 2 bases and the V segment lost 7 bases, leaving 7 bases of the junction unmatched. There are 15 residues in the CDR3. CDR3 region: CAINPGLAEAYEQYF. The CDR3 nucleotides read TGTGCCATCAACCCGGGACTAGCGGAAGCCTACGAGCAGTACTTC.

The chain joins TRBV28 to TRBJ1-2; D gene ambiguous. Germline V CDR1 and CDR2: MDHEN, SYDVKM. V shed 2 bases and J shed 3 bases, with 4 bases lying between them. The CDR3 sequence is 12 residues long. CDR3 coding DNA: TGTGCCAGCAGTTTAACAGACTATGGCTACACCTTC. As protein: CASSLTDYGYTF.

This clone occurred once. This chain uses TRBV12-3 or TRBV12-4 with TRBJ1-2; D may be TRBD1 (6 bases). This CDR3 has 13 residues. V lost 6 bases to trimming and J lost 7 bases, with 15 bases between them. CDR3 region: CASSSNRVGGYTF. The CDR3 DNA follows: TGTGCCAGCAGCTCCAACAGGGTTGGTGGCTACACCTTC.

The chain carries TRBV12-3 or TRBV12-4 and TRBJ2-6, with unresolved D. This CDR3 comprises 11 residues. V gave up 6 bases and J gave up 13 bases, with 10 bases separating them. In DNA, the CDR3 is TGTGCCAGCAGCCTCTCCGTTGTCCTGACTTTC. This codes for CASSLSVVLTF.

J is TRBJ2-2 and V is TRBV7-6; no clear D gene. The germline CDR1 and CDR2 sequences are SGHVS and FNYEAQ. With 2 bases removed from V and 3 bases from J, the gap between germline ends came to 4 bases. This CDR3 spans 13 amino acids. This CDR3 is CASSLTDTGELFF. Written as DNA, the CDR3 is TGTGCCAGCAGCTTAACGGACACCGGGGAGCTGTTTTTT.

This chain links TRBV30 with TRBJ2-1; 8 bases agree with TRBD1. Trimming took 5 bases from V and 4 from J; bases not matched to a gene: 7. This CDR3 comprises 14 residues. Germline V gene lookup returns CDR1 GTSNPN and CDR2 SVGIG (reference sequence). The CDR3 DNA reads TGTGCCTGGGACCTAGGACAGGGATACAATGAGCAGTTCTTC. Its translation is CAWDLGQGYNEQFF.

In its sample, this clone was seen once. This chain uses TRBV28 with TRBJ2-7, with 8 bases aligning to TRBD2. Germline V CDR1 and CDR2: MDHEN, SYDVKM. After removal of 7 bases from V and 4 bases from J, the junction contained 9 bases not matched to a gene. The CDR3 spans 14 residues. The CDR3: CASTTGGEKYEQYF. For the CDR3, the DNA is TGTGCCAGCACCACGGGGGGGGAGAAATACGAGCAGTACTTC. The variable domain in full, with the rest retrieved from reference TRBV28 and TRBJ2-7, is DVKVTQSSRYLVKRTGEKVFLECVQDMDHENMFWYRQDPGLGLRLIYFSYDVKMKEKGDIPEGYSVSREKKERFSLILESASTNQTSMYLCASTTGGEKYEQYFGPGTRLTVT.

This chain connects TRBV10-3 to TRBJ2-1; D might be TRBD2 (5 bases). Germline V gene data show CDR1 as ENHRY and CDR2 as SYGVKD. The CDR3 totals 14 residues. V lost 2 bases to trimming and J lost 4 bases, with 9 bases between them. In DNA, the CDR3 is TGTGCCATCAGTGAGACTAGGGTATACAATGAGCAGTTCTTC. Protein sequence: CAISETRVYNEQFF.

J is TRBJ1-1 and V is TRBV6-5; TRBD1 matches at 11 bases. V was clipped by 7 bases and J by 11 bases; unmatched bases: 9. CDR1 and CDR2 from the germline V gene are MNHEY and SVGAGI. CDR3 size: 13 residues. The CDR3 sequence is CASKPPGQGGAFF. The CDR3 region has the DNA TGTGCCAGCAAACCTCCGGGACAGGGGGGCGCTTTCTTT.

The rearrangement links TRBV19 to TRBJ2-7, with TRBD1 matching over 7 bases. J lost 2 bases, V lost 2 bases, and 3 bases had no gene match. The CDR3 loop spans 14 amino acids. Germline CDR1 LNHDA, CDR2 SQIVND (reference sequence). The CDR3 sequence: CASSIHRGPYEQYF. The CDR3 bases are TGTGCCAGTAGTATACACAGGGGACCCTACGAGCAGTACTTC.

The chain couples TRBV4-2 to TRBJ2-1; tentative D call: TRBD1 (6 bases). This CDR3 has 14 amino acids. V lost 0 bases, J lost 6 bases, and 9 bases lay in between. Germline V gene data show CDR1 as LGHNA and CDR2 as YNFKEQ. The CDR3 nucleotides are TGTGCCAGCAGCCAAGATATAGGGGGCAATGAGCAGTTCTTC. Encoded protein: CASSQDIGGNEQFF.

The chain uses TRBV5-4 and TRBJ2-7; the D is unclear. Deletions cut 0 bases from V and 2 bases from J, with 9 bases between. This CDR3 spans 14 amino acids. CDR1 SGHNT and CDR2 YYREEE come from the germline V gene (reference sequence). In DNA form, the CDR3 reads TGTGCCAGCAGCTTGGCCGCCAGTCCCTACGAGCAGTACTTC. Translating it yields CASSLAASPYEQYF.

Written as DNA, the CDR3 is TGTGCCAGCAGCCCTAATAACAGGGGGCAGGGTGGTCAGCCCCAGCATTTT. This encodes CASSPNNRGQGGQPQHF. The chain carries TRBV6-2 or TRBV6-3 and TRBJ1-5; 9 nucleotides line up with TRBD1. The CDR3 length is 17 residues. V gave up 6 bases and J gave up 6 bases; unmatched junction bases: 15. In germline, CDR1 is MNHEY, CDR2 SVGEGT.

For the CDR3, the DNA is TGTGCCAGCAGGGGCCAGGGGGAGCATCAGCCCCAGCATTTT. Its translation: CASRGQGEHQPQHF. The V gene is TRBV27, the J gene TRBJ1-5, with 7 bases lining up with TRBD1. Germline V gene data show CDR1 as MNHEY and CDR2 as SMNVEV (reference sequence). The CDR3 has 14 amino acids. V lost 6 bases, J lost 5 bases, and 7 bases stayed unmatched.

The CDR3 nucleotides are TGTGCCAGCATCCCCGGGGGGGGCCGGACTGAAGCTTTCTTT. Translation: CASIPGGGRTEAFF. The V call is TRBV6-2 or TRBV6-3, the J call TRBJ1-1; D possibly corresponds to TRBD1 (6 bases). V shed 7 bases and J shed 5 bases, with 17 bases lying between them. The CDR3 covers 14 residues. Germline values: CDR1 MNHEY, CDR2 SVGEGT.

The chain has TRBV7-2 and TRBJ2-3, with 9 bases identical to TRBD2. From germline, CDR1 is SGHTA and CDR2 FQGNSA. V lost 5 bases, J lost 0 bases, and 6 bases stayed unmatched. This CDR3 contains 16 residues. In DNA, the CDR3 is TGTGCCAGCAGCGGACTAGCGCGTGCTAGCACAGATACGCAGTATTTT. Translating gives CASSGLARASTDTQYF.

The chain recombines TRBV7-9 with TRBJ2-7, with 7 bases fitting TRBD1. The CDR3 consists of 17 residues. V shed 3 bases, J shed 2 bases, and the junction held 13 bases outside the gene matches. In germline, CDR1 is SEHNR, CDR2 FQNEAQ (reference sequence). CDR3 coding DNA: TGTGCCAGCAGCTTTACCAATCCGGGACAGATCACCTACGAGCAGTACTTC. The encoded protein is CASSFTNPGQITYEQYF.